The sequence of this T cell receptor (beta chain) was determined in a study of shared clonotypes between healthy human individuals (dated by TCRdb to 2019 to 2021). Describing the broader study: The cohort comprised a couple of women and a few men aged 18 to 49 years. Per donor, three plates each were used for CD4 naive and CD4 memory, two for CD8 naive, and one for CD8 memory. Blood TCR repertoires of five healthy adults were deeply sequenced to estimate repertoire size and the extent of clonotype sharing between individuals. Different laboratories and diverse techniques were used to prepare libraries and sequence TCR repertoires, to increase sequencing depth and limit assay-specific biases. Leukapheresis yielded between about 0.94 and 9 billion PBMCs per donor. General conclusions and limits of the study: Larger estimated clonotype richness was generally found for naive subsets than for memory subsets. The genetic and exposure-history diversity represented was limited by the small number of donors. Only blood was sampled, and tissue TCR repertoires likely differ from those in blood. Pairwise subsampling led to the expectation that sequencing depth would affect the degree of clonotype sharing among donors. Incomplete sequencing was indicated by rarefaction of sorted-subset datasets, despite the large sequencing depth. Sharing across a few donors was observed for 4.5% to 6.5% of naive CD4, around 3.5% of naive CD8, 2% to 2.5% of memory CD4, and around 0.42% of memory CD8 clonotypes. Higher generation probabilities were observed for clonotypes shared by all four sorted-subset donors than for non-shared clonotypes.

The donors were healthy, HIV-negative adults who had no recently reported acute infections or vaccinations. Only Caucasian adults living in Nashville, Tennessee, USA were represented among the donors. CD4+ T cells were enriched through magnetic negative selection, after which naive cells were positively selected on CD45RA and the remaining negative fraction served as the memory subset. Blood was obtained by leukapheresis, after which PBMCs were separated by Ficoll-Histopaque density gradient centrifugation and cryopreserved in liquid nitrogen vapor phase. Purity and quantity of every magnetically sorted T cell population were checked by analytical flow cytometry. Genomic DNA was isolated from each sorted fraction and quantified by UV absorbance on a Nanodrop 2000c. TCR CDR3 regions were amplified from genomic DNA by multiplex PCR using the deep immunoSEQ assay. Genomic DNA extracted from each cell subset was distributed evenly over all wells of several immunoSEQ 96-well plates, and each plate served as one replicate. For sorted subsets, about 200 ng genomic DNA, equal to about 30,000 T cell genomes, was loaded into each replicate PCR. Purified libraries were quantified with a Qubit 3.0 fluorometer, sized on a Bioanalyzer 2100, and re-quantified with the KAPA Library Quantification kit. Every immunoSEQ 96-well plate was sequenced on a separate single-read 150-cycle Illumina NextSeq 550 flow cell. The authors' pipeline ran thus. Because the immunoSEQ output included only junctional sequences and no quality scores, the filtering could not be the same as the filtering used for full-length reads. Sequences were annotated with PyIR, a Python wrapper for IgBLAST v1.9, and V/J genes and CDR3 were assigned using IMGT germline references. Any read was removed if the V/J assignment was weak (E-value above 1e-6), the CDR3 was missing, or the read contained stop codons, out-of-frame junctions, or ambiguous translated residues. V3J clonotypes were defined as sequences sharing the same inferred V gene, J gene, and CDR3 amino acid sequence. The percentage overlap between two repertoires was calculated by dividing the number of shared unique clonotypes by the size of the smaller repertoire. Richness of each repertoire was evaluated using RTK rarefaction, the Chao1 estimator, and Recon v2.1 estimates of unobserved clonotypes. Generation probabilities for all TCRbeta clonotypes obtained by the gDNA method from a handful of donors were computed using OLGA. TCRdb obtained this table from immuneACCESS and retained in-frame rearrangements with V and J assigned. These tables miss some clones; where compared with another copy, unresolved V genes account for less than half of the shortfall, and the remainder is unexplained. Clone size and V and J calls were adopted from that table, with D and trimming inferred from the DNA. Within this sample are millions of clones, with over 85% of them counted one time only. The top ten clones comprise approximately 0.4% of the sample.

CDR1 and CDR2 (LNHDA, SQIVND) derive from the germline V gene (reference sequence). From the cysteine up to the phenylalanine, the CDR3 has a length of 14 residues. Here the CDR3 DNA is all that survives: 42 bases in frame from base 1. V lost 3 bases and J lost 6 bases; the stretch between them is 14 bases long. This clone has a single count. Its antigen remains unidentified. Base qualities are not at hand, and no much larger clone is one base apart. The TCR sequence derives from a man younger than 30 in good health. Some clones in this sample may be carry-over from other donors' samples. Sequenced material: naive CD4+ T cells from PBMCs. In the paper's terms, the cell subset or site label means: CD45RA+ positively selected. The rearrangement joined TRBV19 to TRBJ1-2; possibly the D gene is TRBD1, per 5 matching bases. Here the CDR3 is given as CASSIPGLLNGYTF. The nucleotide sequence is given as TGTGCCAGTAGTATCCCGGGACTGCTGAATGGCTACACCTTC.